The 11 T cell receptor beta chains listed next were all sequenced from one sample in a study of blood T cell repertoires in COVID-19. Assay: immunoSEQ multiplex PCR; the TCRdb copy retains only in-frame clones and omits some. Among over 300,000 clones listed, around 90% were seen once. The sample taken for sequencing was peripheral blood. The receptors come from a man aged 18 to 30 with active or convalescent COVID-19.

This rearrangement joins TRBV3-1 (or the pseudogene TRBV3-2) to TRBJ2-3; 9 bases agree with TRBD2. J was trimmed by 3 bases and V by 3 bases; bases with no gene match: 7. The CDR3 contains 16 residues. Germline assignment: CDR1 LGHDT and CDR2 YNNKEL (reference sequence). CDR3 residues: CASSHLAGERTDTQYF. The CDR3 DNA follows: TGTGCCAGCAGCCATTTAGCGGGAGAGAGGACAGATACGCAGTATTTT.

The chain couples TRBV7-3 to TRBJ2-1; 8 nucleotides agree with TRBD2. The CDR3 spans 14 residues. Germline lookup yields CDR1 SGHTA and CDR2 FQGTGA. V lost 5 bases, J lost 9 bases, and 9 bases stayed unmatched. The CDR3: CASSITAGVAEQFF. DNA of the CDR3: TGTGCCAGCAGCATTACAGCGGGGGTGGCTGAGCAGTTCTTC.

This chain connects TRBV9 to TRBJ1-4; unclear D gene. V lost 3 bases to trimming and J lost 4 bases, with 13 bases between them. This CDR3 comprises 15 residues. The germline CDR1 and CDR2 sequences are SGDLS and YYNGEE. CDR3 sequence: CASSASHLGNEKLFF. DNA of the CDR3: TGTGCCAGCAGCGCCTCTCACCTCGGTAATGAAAAACTGTTTTTT.

This sequence joins TRBV7-2 and TRBJ1-2, with 8 nucleotides matching TRBD1. Germline CDR1 reads SGHTA; CDR2 reads FQGNSA. J lost 7 bases, V lost 5 bases, and 12 bases had no gene match. There are 15 residues in the CDR3. The CDR3 DNA reads as TGTGCCAGCAGCCCCGCTCACGGACAGGGTGCTGGCTACACCTTC. Translated, it gives CASSPAHGQGAGYTF.

The rearrangement uses TRBV27 and TRBJ2-7, with D perhaps matching TRBD1 (6 bases). V lost 6 bases and J lost 2, with 14 bases in between. Germline CDR1 MNHEY, CDR2 SMNVEV (reference sequence). CDR3 length: 14 amino acids. CDR3 DNA: TGTGCCAGCAGCGACAGGCCGGCTACCTACGAGCAGTACTTC. It is translated as CASSDRPATYEQYF.

This chain connects TRBV15 to TRBJ2-7; D remains unclear. This CDR3 comprises 12 residues. Trimming cost V 0 bases and J 4 bases, with 4 bases left between them. The V gene's germline CDR1 is LNHNV and CDR2 YYDKDF (reference sequence). In DNA form, the CDR3 reads TGTGCCACCAGCAGAGACGGTTACGAGCAGTACTTC. This translates into CATSRDGYEQYF.

In this sample, this clone turned up a few times. The chain couples TRBV7-8 to TRBJ1-2; TRBD1 matches 8 bases. Looked up from germline, CDR1 is SGHVS and CDR2 is FQNEAQ. With 5 bases clipped from V and 7 bases from J, the junction kept 12 bases outside the gene matches. This CDR3 spans 15 amino acids. Here the CDR3 reads CASSPRDRITGGYTF. CDR3 DNA: TGTGCCAGCAGCCCCCGGGACAGGATTACCGGTGGCTACACCTTC.

About this clone itself: Without the conserved terminal phenylalanine or tryptophan, this CDR3 likely stems from a read error. Because the CDR3's place on the DNA is in doubt, the DNA is left out and the CDR3 is given as listed by TCRdb. The chain links TRBV6-5 to TRBJ2-7; TRBD1 is taken as the D call from the table, unchecked against the DNA. The CDR3 comprises 13 residues, both ends counted. Germline V gives CDR1 MNHEY, CDR2 SVGAGI. The CDR3 loop reads CASSYGSQGTVTI.

The chain combines TRBV11-2 with TRBJ2-7; perhaps TRBD1 as D (5 bases). The CDR3 has 12 residues. Germline V gives CDR1 SGHAT, CDR2 FQNNGV. The V gene lost 5 bases and the J gene lost 7 bases, with 12 bases spanning the gap. CDR3 in DNA: TGTGCCAGCAGCCCCCAGGGAATAGAGCAGTACTTC. Translation gives CASSPQGIEQYF.

The gene calls are TRBV28 and TRBJ1-3; D remains ambiguous. Looked up from germline, CDR1 is MDHEN and CDR2 is SYDVKM. This CDR3 is 15 amino acids long. V lost 2 bases, J lost 3 bases, and 11 bases lay in between. The CDR3 loop reads CASSLETIVGNTIYF. The CDR3 DNA sequence: TGTGCCAGCAGTTTAGAGACAATTGTTGGAAACACCATATATTTT.

The chain links TRBV29-1 to TRBJ2-7, with 11 bases aligning to TRBD1. CDR3 length: 14 residues. Trimming cost V 7 bases and J 7 bases; bases outside gene matches: 12. Germline CDR1 reads SQVTM; CDR2 reads ANQGSEA. The CDR3 nucleotides read TGCAGCGCAAAATATGGGACAGGGGGTAGGGAGCAGTACTTC. Its protein is CSAKYGTGGREQYF.